The 8 T cell receptor beta chains listed next were all sequenced from one sample in a study of tumor-infiltrating lymphocytes in primary liver carcinoma. From 500 ng of total RNA, TCR beta-specific cDNA was reverse-transcribed using a constant-region primer. Sequencing libraries for TCR beta derived from three nested multiplex PCR rounds that used slightly modified ARM-PCR. Investigators reported that the first two PCR rounds, at about 11 cycles each, used TRBV1-TRBV30 forward primers with a C-beta reverse primer. TCRdb itself ran the multiplex PCR reads through MiXCR, one entry per CDR3 protein. The repertoire has approximately 88,000 distinct CDR3 sequences, just over 65% of them found once; the top ten carry around 30%. From unsorted bulk tissue weighing roughly 19-34 mg, DNA and RNA were co-extracted. What was sequenced was tumor-adjacent normal liver tissue. These receptors were collected from a man aged 40-49 years with primary liver carcinoma and hepatitis B virus infection.

This clonotype was counted many times. The chain uses TRBV5-4 and TRBJ2-7, with D possibly matching TRBD1 (5 bases). Trimming removed 3 bases from V and 5 bases from J, with 15 bases in between. The CDR3 runs 14 residues. Germline V gene sequence: CDR1 SGHNT, CDR2 YYREEE (reference sequence). CDR3 amino acids: CASSSPTVMDEQYF. The CDR3 region has the DNA TGTGCCAGCAGCTCCCCGACAGTAATGGACGAGCAGTACTTC.

With regard to this clonotype: The junction departs from the called germline gene at one end, perhaps through a read error. The V gene is TRBV4-1, the J gene TRBJ2-3, with a weak D call TRBD2 (6 bases). Germline V gene lookup returns CDR1 MGHRA and CDR2 YSYEKL. The CDR3 is 16 residues long. Written as DNA, the CDR3 is TGCGCCAGCAGCCCAACACCACTAGCTGGACAAGATGCGCAGTATTTT. Amino acid sequence: CASSPTPLAGQDAQYF.

The chain couples TRBV4-1 to TRBJ1-1; no definite D call. Per the germline V gene, CDR1 is MGHRA and CDR2 is YSYEKL. This CDR3 is 15 amino acids long. Deletions cut 0 bases from V and 6 bases from J, with 14 bases between. CDR3: CASSQDYTANPEAFF. In DNA form, the CDR3 reads TGCGCCAGCAGCCAAGATTACACAGCTAACCCTGAAGCTTTCTTT.

The chain combines TRBV24-1 with TRBJ2-5, with D maybe TRBD1 (5 bases). Germline assignment: CDR1 KGHDR and CDR2 SFDVKD. The CDR3 totals 13 residues. Trimming stripped 4 bases from V and 3 bases from J, with 8 bases between. The CDR3 sequence is CATSEDREETQYF. CDR3 nucleotide sequence: TGTGCCACCAGTGAAGACAGAGAAGAGACCCAGTACTTC.

Notes on this clonotype: Its ends do not fully match the called genes, so a read error is possible. V is TRBV10-3 and J is TRBJ2-7, with TRBD2 matching over 7 bases. This CDR3 spans 12 amino acids. In germline, CDR1 is ENHRY, CDR2 SYGVKD. Written as DNA, the CDR3 is TGTGCCATCGGTGACGAAGCGGGGACTCAGTACTTC. Amino acids: CAIGDEAGTQYF.

Note on this clonotype: An end of the junction does not agree with germline; a read error may underlie this. The CDR3 region has the DNA TGTACCAGCAGCTCTGGGACTGAAGAGACCCAGTACTTC. Translated, it gives CTSSSGTEETQYF. The chain is built from TRBV11-2 and TRBJ2-5, with D perhaps TRBD2 (6 bases). From germline, CDR1 is SGHAT and CDR2 FQNNGV. CDR3 length equals 13 residues.

This clonotype was seen a few times. The chain recombines TRBV5-6 with TRBJ2-1; 12 bases match TRBD2. Trimming took 4 bases from V and 9 from J; bases not matched to a gene: 8. Germline V gene lookup returns CDR1 SGHDT and CDR2 YYEEEE. This CDR3 has 15 residues. As DNA, the CDR3 is TGTGCCAGCAGCCCTAGGACTAGCGGGACCGGTGAGCAGTTCTTC. Translating gives CASSPRTSGTGEQFF.

In regard to this clonotype: One end of the junction varies from germline; a read error may be responsible. The chain uses TRBV11-2 and TRBJ1-1; no clear D. CDR3 length: 15 amino acids. The germline CDR1 and CDR2 sequences are SGHAT and FQNNGV. The CDR3: CANSLVPVLNTEAFF. The CDR3 nucleotides read TGTGCCAACAGCTTAGTTCCGGTTTTGAACACAGAAGCTTTCTTT.